The 8 T cell receptor beta chains below all came from one sample that was sequenced in a study of radiotherapy plus CTLA-4 blockade in lung cancer (dated by TCRdb to 2017 to 2018). The library was prepared using the immunoSEQ multiplex PCR assay. Entries here come from immuneACCESS through TCRdb and include only in-frame sequences with V and J called. Some clones fail to appear in such tables; in the studies checked, an unresolved V gene covers under half of the shortfall, and the cause of the remainder is unknown. The sample contains about 98,000 clones, 82% of them found a single time. The top ten clones comprise approximately 3.4% of the sample. The sequencing here drew on peripheral blood, taken from a patient treated with radiotherapy plus ipilimumab. These receptors all come from a human donor with non-small cell lung cancer who had a partial response to radiotherapy plus ipilimumab.

The chain employs TRBV9 and TRBJ1-5, with 10 bases lining up with TRBD1. The V gene's germline CDR1 is SGDLS and CDR2 YYNGEE. The CDR3 consists of 15 residues. V lost 3 bases, J lost 2 bases, and 2 bases stayed unmatched. As DNA, the CDR3 is TGTGCCAGCAGCGCAGGACAGGGGGGCAATCAGCCCCAGCATTTT. This sequence encodes CASSAGQGGNQPQHF.

This clone was counted once. The V call is TRBV28, the J call TRBJ2-3; 9 positions match TRBD2. There are 16 residues in the CDR3. Germline CDR1 is MDHEN and CDR2 is SYDVKM. The junction had 8 bases not matched to a gene; V was cut back by 3 bases and J by 4 bases. DNA for the CDR3: TGTGCCAGCAGTTTTCATAGCGGGAGTCGCGCAGATACGCAGTATTTT. This encodes CASSFHSGSRADTQYF.

This chain connects TRBV27 to TRBJ2-2, with TRBD1 identical over 7 bases. The CDR3 is 14 residues long. Trimming at V came to 5 bases and at J to 5 bases, leaving 5 bases not matched to a gene. CDR1 and CDR2 (germline): MNHEY, SMNVEV (reference sequence). The CDR3 region has the DNA TGTGCCAGCAGTCCCCTCAGGGGGACCGGGGAGCTGTTTTTT. This translates into CASSPLRGTGELFF.

The J gene is TRBJ2-3, the V gene TRBV5-1; TRBD2 matches at 8 bases. Germline V gene sequence: CDR1 SGHRS, CDR2 YFSETQ. J gave up 4 bases and V 1 base, and 8 bases lay outside the gene matches. The CDR3 contains 16 residues. The CDR3 DNA is TGCGCCAGCAGCTTGAAGGTCGGGGGGGGCGCAGATACGCAGTATTTT. It yields the protein CASSLKVGGGADTQYF.

V usage is TRBV6-5 and J usage is TRBJ1-2, with D tentatively TRBD1 (5 bases). Germline values: CDR1 MNHEY, CDR2 SVGAGI. CDR3 length: 12 residues. With 4 bases removed from V and 12 bases from J, the gap between germline ends came to 15 bases. The CDR3 is CASSLAGMENTF. CDR3 coding DNA: TGTGCCAGCAGTTTGGCAGGGATGGAGAACACCTTC.

This clone has more than one count but fewer than ten. The chain uses TRBV6-5 and TRBJ2-1, with 8 bases aligning to TRBD2. J was trimmed by 8 bases and V by 2 bases; bases with no gene match: 8. CDR3 length: 15 amino acids. CDR1 is MNHEY, CDR2 SVGAGI, per germline. The CDR3 is CASSYPGRAGDEQFF. CDR3 bases: TGTGCCAGCAGTTACCCCGGGAGGGCCGGAGATGAGCAGTTCTTC.

V usage is TRBV6-5 and J usage is TRBJ1-3; D remains ambiguous. The CDR3 covers 15 residues. CDR1 and CDR2 (germline): MNHEY, SVGAGI. Trimming pared 5 bases from V and 2 bases from J, leaving 13 bases between. The CDR3, as DNA: TGTGCCAGCAGTGTAGAGTTGTTGGCTGGAAACACCATATATTTT. It translates to CASSVELLAGNTIYF.

The rearrangement links TRBV10-1 to TRBJ2-7; TRBD2 aligns across 10 bases. V was clipped by 10 bases and J by 7 bases; unmatched bases: 13. The CDR3 is made up of 14 amino acids. Looked up from germline, CDR1 is WNHNN and CDR2 is SYGVQD (reference sequence). The CDR3 bases are TGCGCCACCCAACCTAGCGGGGGATTTGTGGAGCAGTACTTC. The encoded protein is CATQPSGGFVEQYF.